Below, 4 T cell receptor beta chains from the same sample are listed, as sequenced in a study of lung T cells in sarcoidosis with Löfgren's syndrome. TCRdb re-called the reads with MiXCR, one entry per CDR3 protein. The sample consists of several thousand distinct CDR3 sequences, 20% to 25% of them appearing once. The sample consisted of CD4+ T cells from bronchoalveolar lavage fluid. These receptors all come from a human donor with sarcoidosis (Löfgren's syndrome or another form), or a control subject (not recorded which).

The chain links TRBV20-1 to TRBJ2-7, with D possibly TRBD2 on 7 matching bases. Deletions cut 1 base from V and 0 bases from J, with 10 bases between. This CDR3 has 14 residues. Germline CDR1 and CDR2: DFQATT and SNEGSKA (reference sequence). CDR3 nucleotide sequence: TGCAGTGCTAGAGGCGGGGGCGCCTCCTACGAGCAGTACTTC. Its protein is CSARGGGASYEQYF.

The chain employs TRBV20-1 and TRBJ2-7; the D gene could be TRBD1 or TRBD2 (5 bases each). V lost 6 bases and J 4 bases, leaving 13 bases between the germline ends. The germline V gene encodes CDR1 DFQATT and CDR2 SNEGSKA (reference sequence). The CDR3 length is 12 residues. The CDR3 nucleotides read TGCAGTGCCCCGAGGGGCCAATACGAGCAGTACTTC. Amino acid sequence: CSAPRGQYEQYF.

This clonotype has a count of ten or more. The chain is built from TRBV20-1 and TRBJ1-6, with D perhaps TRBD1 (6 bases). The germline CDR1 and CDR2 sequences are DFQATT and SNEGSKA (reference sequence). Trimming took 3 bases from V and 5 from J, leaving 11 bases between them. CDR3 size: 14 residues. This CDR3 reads CSASRDINNSPLHF. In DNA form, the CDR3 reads TGCAGTGCTAGCCGGGACATTAATAATTCACCCCTCCACTTT.

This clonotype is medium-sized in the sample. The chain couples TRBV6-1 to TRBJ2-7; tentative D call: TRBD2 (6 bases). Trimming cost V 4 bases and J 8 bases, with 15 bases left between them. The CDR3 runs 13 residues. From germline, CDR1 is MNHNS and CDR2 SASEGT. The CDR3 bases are TGTGCCAGCAGTGCCTCAGGAGGGTCAAAGCAGTACTTC. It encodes CASSASGGSKQYF.